This T cell receptor beta chain was recorded in a study of T-cell reconstitution after alpha-beta-depleted transplantation in children. Unique molecular identifiers were built into the TCRbeta library. TCRdb fed the PCR reads into MiXCR, producing one record per CDR3 protein. The sample holds about 27,000 distinct CDR3 sequences, 18% seen once. This CDR3 is built from 15 residues. Trimming at V came to 6 bases and at J to 4 bases, leaving 8 bases not matched to a gene. This clonotype was counted at least ten times. This clonotype was sampled from a male patient between 2 and 15 years old who had a stem cell transplant for acute lymphoblastic leukemia, so the T cells may come from the graft donor. The chain employs TRBV12-3 or TRBV12-4 and TRBJ2-1, with 8 positions matching TRBD1. Sequenced here: PBMCs, mostly from graft donor cells, sampled 60 days after TCRalphabeta/CD19-depleted stem cell transplant. Here the CDR3 DNA reads TGTGCCAGCAGCCAGCGACAGGGGCAATACAATGAGCAGTTCTTC. It is translated as CASSQRQGQYNEQFF.